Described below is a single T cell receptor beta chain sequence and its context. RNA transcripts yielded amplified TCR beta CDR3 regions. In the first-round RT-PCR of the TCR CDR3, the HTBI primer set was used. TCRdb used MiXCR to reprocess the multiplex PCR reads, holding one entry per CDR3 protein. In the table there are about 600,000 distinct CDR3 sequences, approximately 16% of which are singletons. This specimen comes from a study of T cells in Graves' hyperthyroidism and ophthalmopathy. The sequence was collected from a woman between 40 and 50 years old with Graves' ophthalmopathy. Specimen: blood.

CDR3 in amino acids: CASSLGQVEDQPQHF. CDR3 nucleotides: TGTGCCAGCAGCTTAGGGCAGGTTGAAGATCAGCCCCAGCATTTT. The chain joins TRBV7-9 to TRBJ1-5, with D unclear. The CDR3 spans 15 residues. The V and J ends lost 1 base and 5 bases respectively, with 12 bases between them. In germline, CDR1 is SEHNR, CDR2 FQNEAQ (reference sequence).